The entry that follows covers one T cell receptor (beta chain) sequence. Its antigen is currently unknown. The data stem from a study of T cell responses to AZD1222 COVID-19 vaccine. Germline V gene data show CDR1 as LNHDA and CDR2 as SQIVND (reference sequence). V lost 3 bases to trimming and J lost 8 bases, with 8 bases between them. This CDR3 spans 13 amino acids. The table came from immunoSEQ multiplex PCR; TCRdb's copy has only in-frame clones and leaves some out. Of approximately 110,000 clones in the sample, roughly 88% were seen once. Overall study findings and caveats: Reports indicate that nearly half of spike-specific TCRs are directed at unmutated variant regions.

V gene TRBV19 combines with J gene TRBJ1-6; D unresolved. Sequenced here: peripheral blood, sampled on day 0 of AZD1222 vaccination. The clonotype comes from an adult in good health. This CDR3 is CASSIQADSPLHF. CDR3 coding DNA: TGTGCCAGTAGTATCCAGGCCGATTCACCCCTCCACTTT.